One TCR beta chain is described in this entry. Antigen specificity is unknown. This entry is derived from a study of T cell responses to AZD1222 COVID-19 vaccine. Study-wide results and limits: Baseline testing showed seropositivity in only five to seven AZD1222 recipients. Within unmutated variant regions lay the reported targets of nearly half of spike-specific TCRs.

Germline loops: CDR1 LGHNA, CDR2 YNFKEQ. Trimming removed 1 base from V and 5 bases from J, with 2 bases in between. The CDR3 contains 12 residues. The table came from immunoSEQ multiplex PCR; TCRdb's copy has only in-frame clones and leaves some out. The sample includes about 120,000 clones, about 89% seen only once; the top ten take about 5.3%. The receptor's source is an adult in good health. The source was peripheral blood, collected on day 0 of AZD1222 vaccination. This chain links TRBV4-2 with TRBJ2-2; D unclear. CDR3 nucleotide sequence: TGTGCCAGCAGCCAAGGTACCGGGGAGCTGTTTTTT. Protein: CASSQGTGELFF.